The clone carrying this TCR beta chain was detected many times. Its target is not known. The CDR3 has 13 amino acids. CDR1 is SQVTM, CDR2 ANQGSEA, per germline. The trim removed 4 bases at V and 3 bases at J, leaving 5 bases unmatched. Stated time point: patch test 1, 2 weeks after DPC sensitization. Treatment: therapeutic diphenylcyclopropenone sensitization with weekly scalp DPC. This record comes from a study of human T cells and chemical hapten exposure. Study-wide results and limits: There were significantly more large CDR3 similarity clusters among expanded TCRs than among controls.

During construction of the library, unique molecular identifiers were attached to individual cDNA molecules for quantitative, reproducible TCR counting. Original processing methods: A per-sample median of about 96,000 TCRs was observed, with counts ranging from about 23,224 to 690,600. TCRdb used MiXCR to reprocess the RACE reads, holding one entry per CDR3 protein. These V and J calls originate from TCRdb's pipeline instead of the authors' own analysis. Altogether roughly 180,000 distinct CDR3 sequences are present, about a fifth being singletons, with the ten largest covering over 6.5%. The J gene is TRBJ1-1, the V gene TRBV29-1, with 7 nucleotides matching TRBD1. The sample in question was whole blood, obtained in connection with sensitization to the hapten diphenylcyclopropenone (DPC). This clonotype was obtained from a woman in her 50s with alopecia areata. Some clones in this sample may be carry-over from other donors' samples. The CDR3: CSVAQGRDTEAFF. CDR3 in DNA: TGCAGCGTTGCACAGGGGAGGGACACTGAAGCTTTCTTT.